This T cell receptor beta chain came from a study of follicular helper T cells after annual influenza vaccination. Study conclusions and caveats: ICOS+CD38+ cTfh clonality tracked population frequency, and its change tracked circulating plasmablast change.

The CDR3 sequence is 13 residues long. CDR1 and CDR2 from the germline V gene are SQVTM and ANQGSEA. The junction had 9 bases not matched to a gene; V was cut back by 8 bases and J by 6 bases. To note about this clone: Its antigen is unidentified.

Produced via immunoSEQ multiplex PCR; TCRdb's table is partial and in-frame only. In the table there are about 10,000 clones, 82% of which are singletons. Time point described: 2015-2016 season, 7 days after influenza vaccination. Sorted cTfh were non-naive CD4+CXCR5+PD-1+, either ICOS+CD38+ or ICOS-CD38-. The TCR sequence derives from an adult who received the influenza vaccine. Source: CXCR5+ CD38- circulating T follicular helper cells from blood, taken 7 days after influenza vaccination. The subset denotes: circulating Tfh, non-naive CD4+CXCR5+PD-1+ (ICOS+CD38+ or ICOS-CD38-). The chain uses TRBV29-1 and TRBJ2-3, with 9 nucleotides matching TRBD2. The CDR3: CSSVKRGADTQYF. DNA of the CDR3: TGCAGCTCGGTGAAGCGGGGGGCGGATACGCAGTATTTT.